The 10 T cell receptor beta chains below were found in one sample sequenced in a study of CD8+CD57+ T cells in acquired aplastic anemia. Profiling that covered TCR beta VDJ and CDR3 relied on genomic DNA as its template. TCRdb called the reads again in MiXCR, with one record for every CDR3 protein. The table records around 250,000 distinct CDR3 sequences, 45% to 65% of them present only once. Input material: sorted CD4+, CD8+, or CD8+CD57+ T cells (not recorded which) from PBMCs. These receptor sequences come from a human donor with severe aplastic anemia or a healthy control (not recorded which).

This clonotype was recorded once. The chain is built from TRBV20-1 and TRBJ2-1; D remains ambiguous. The CDR3 has 15 residues. Germline V lookup: CDR1 DFQATT, CDR2 SNEGSKA (reference sequence). The V end was cut by 1 base, the J end by 2 bases, with 12 bases between. The CDR3 DNA sequence: TGCAGTGCTAGAGGTCCCGGTGCCCCCTACAATGAGCAGTTCTTC. Its translation: CSARGPGAPYNEQFF.

This clonotype has only a few counts. The V call is TRBV6-1, the J call TRBJ1-1; tentatively, D is TRBD1 (5 bases). Trimming removed 7 bases at V and 5 bases at J, with 14 bases between. CDR3 length: 13 amino acids. Germline assignment: CDR1 MNHNS and CDR2 SASEGT. This CDR3 is CASTPGGWTEAFF. In nucleotides, the CDR3 is TGTGCCAGCACCCCGGGGGGGTGGACTGAAGCTTTCTTT.

Points on this clonotype: A much larger clone sits a single nucleotide away, making a read error possible. The genes are TRBV6-4 and TRBJ2-3; 11 bases map to TRBD1. The CDR3 is 14 amino acids. Looked up from germline, CDR1 is MRHNA and CDR2 is SNTAGT. This CDR3 reads CASSGTGGTGTQYF. CDR3 coding DNA: TGTGCCAGCAGTGGGACAGGGGGCACAGGTACGCAGTATTTT.

The J gene is TRBJ1-1, the V gene TRBV7-2; TRBD1 agrees at 7 bases. Looked up from germline, CDR1 is SGHTA and CDR2 is FQGNSA. This CDR3 is 15 amino acids long. Unmatched junction bases numbered 7, after V lost 5 bases and J lost 1 base. CDR3 region: CASSRTGIQNTEAFF. The CDR3 region has the DNA TGTGCCAGCAGCCGGACAGGAATACAGAACACTGAAGCTTTCTTT. Supplemented by reference TRBV7-2 and TRBJ1-1, the full variable domain reads GAGVSQSPSNKVTEKGKDVELRCDPISGHTALYWYRQSLGQGLEFLIYFQGNSAPDKSGLPSDRFSAERTGGSVSTLTIQRTQQEDSAVYLCASSRTGIQNTEAFFGQGTRLTVV.

This rearrangement joins TRBV5-4 to TRBJ2-7, with 7 bases that match TRBD1. Germline assignment: CDR1 SGHNT and CDR2 YYREEE (reference sequence). There are 17 residues in the CDR3. With 4 bases clipped from V and 2 bases from J, the junction kept 15 bases outside the gene matches. Written as DNA, the CDR3 is TGTGCCAGCAGCGCCGGCCCGACAGGGAGATATCCCTACGAGCAGTACTTC. Protein sequence: CASSAGPTGRYPYEQYF.

There are a few counts of this clonotype. The chain carries TRBV24-1 and TRBJ1-5; the match to TRBD1 covers 9 bases. Trimming at V came to 3 bases and at J to 0 bases, leaving 5 bases not matched to a gene. This CDR3 comprises 17 residues. The germline gives CDR1 KGHDR, CDR2 SFDVKD. The CDR3, as DNA: TGTGCCACCAGTGATCCAAGGACAGGGGATAGCAATCAGCCCCAGCATTTT. Translated, it gives CATSDPRTGDSNQPQHF.

This rearrangement joins TRBV5-1 to TRBJ2-5; D perhaps matches TRBD1 (5 bases). V lost 0 bases and J lost 5, with 14 bases in between. Germline CDR1 and CDR2: SGHRS and YFSETQ. The CDR3 sequence is 15 residues long. CDR3 amino acids: CASSLDPGWSETQYF. Here the CDR3 DNA reads TGCGCCAGCAGCTTGGACCCAGGGTGGTCGGAGACCCAGTACTTC. Combining the CDR3 with reference TRBV5-1 and TRBJ2-5 gives the whole variable domain KAGVTQTPRYLIKTRGQQVTLSCSPISGHRSVSWYQQTPGQGLQFLFEYFSETQRNKGNFPGRFSGRQFSNSRSEMNVSTLELGDSALYLCASSLDPGWSETQYFGPGTRLLVL.

The chain is built from TRBV10-3 and TRBJ1-5, with D possibly TRBD1 on 6 matching bases. Trimming cost V 0 bases and J 2 bases, with 14 bases left between them. The CDR3 length is 17 residues. Germline CDR1 and CDR2: ENHRY and SYGVKD. This CDR3 reads CAISESVRTAGNQPQHF. The CDR3 bases are TGTGCCATCAGTGAGTCCGTAAGGACAGCCGGCAATCAGCCCCAGCATTTT.

The chain is built from TRBV5-4 and TRBJ2-7; possibly TRBD1 or TRBD2 for D (6 bases each). The CDR3 has 15 amino acids. V was pared by 0 bases and J by 3 bases, with 13 bases between. CDR1 SGHNT and CDR2 YYREEE come from the germline V gene (reference sequence). DNA for the CDR3: TGTGCCAGCAGCTTGGGACGGGGGCATGACTACGAGCAGTACTTC. This encodes CASSLGRGHDYEQYF.

The chain links TRBV7-8 to TRBJ1-5; 8 positions match TRBD1. This CDR3 is built from 16 residues. CDR1 and CDR2 from the germline V gene are SGHVS and FQNEAQ. With 5 bases clipped from V and 1 base from J, the junction kept 7 bases outside the gene matches. The CDR3 region is CASSPGGQASNQPQHF. The CDR3 bases are TGTGCCAGCAGCCCAGGGGGACAGGCAAGCAATCAGCCCCAGCATTTT.